Below are 16 T cell receptor beta chains sequenced from a single sample in a study of T cell responses to AZD1222 COVID-19 vaccine. Libraries were prepared by immunoSEQ multiplex PCR; TCRdb keeps only in-frame clonotypes and omits some of them. The repertoire consists of approximately 140,000 clones, with roughly 90% occurring once and the leading ten covering 2.8%. The sample here was peripheral blood, taken on day 0 of AZD1222 vaccination. The origin of the receptors is an adult in good health.

The chain has TRBV6-1 and TRBJ2-1; a possible D gene is TRBD2 (5 bases). The CDR3 spans 14 residues. CDR1 and CDR2 (germline): MNHNS, SASEGT. Trimming left V 4 bases short and J 0 bases short, with 7 bases between. The CDR3 nucleotides read TGTGCCAGCAGTGTCCGGGACTCCTACAATGAGCAGTTCTTC. The encoded protein is CASSVRDSYNEQFF.

The chain couples TRBV9 to TRBJ1-2; no firm D call. V was shortened by 0 bases and J by 6 bases, with 12 bases between the two germline ends. The germline V gene has CDR1 SGDLS and CDR2 YYNGEE. The CDR3 loop spans 14 amino acids. For the CDR3, the DNA is TGTGCCAGCAGCGTAGGTTGGGGAGGGAATGGCTACACCTTC. Translating it yields CASSVGWGGNGYTF.

This chain joins TRBV19 and TRBJ2-7, with 7 positions matching TRBD1. The length of the CDR3 is 15 residues. The V segment lost 3 bases and the J segment 2 bases; nucleotides outside the gene matches: 7. Germline CDR1 LNHDA, CDR2 SQIVND (reference sequence). The CDR3 nucleotides read TGTGCCAGTAGTATTACACCGGGACAGACCTACGAGCAGTACTTC. It yields the protein CASSITPGQTYEQYF.

The V gene is TRBV21-1, the J gene TRBJ2-3; TRBD2 is the table's D call, not checked against the DNA. TRBV21-1 has pseudogene status. The CDR3 runs 16 residues. CDR3 coding DNA: TGTGTGGGGGGAGCGGGAGGAAAGCGGGAGTCAGATACGCAGTATTTT. This codes for CVGGAGGKRESDTQYF.

The V gene is TRBV6-4, the J gene TRBJ2-3; 10 bases agree with TRBD2. The J segment lost 2 bases and the V segment lost 7 bases, leaving 6 bases of the junction unmatched. The CDR3 extends over 15 amino acids. CDR1 and CDR2 from the germline V gene are MRHNA and SNTAGT. The DNA for the CDR3 is TGTGCCAGCATTCTTGGACTAGCGGTCACAGATACGCAGTATTTT. Protein: CASILGLAVTDTQYF.

This clone has only a few counts. The chain joins TRBV18 to TRBJ1-4, with D perhaps TRBD1 (5 bases). V was trimmed by 5 bases and J by 6 bases, leaving 13 bases between them. CDR1 is KGHSH, CDR2 LQKENI, per germline. The CDR3 is made up of 14 amino acids. CDR3 in amino acids: CASSAGIRDEKLFF. The CDR3 DNA follows: TGTGCCAGCTCAGCAGGGATTCGGGATGAAAAACTGTTTTTT.

In this sample, this clone turned up once. The chain has TRBV2 and TRBJ2-3; 9 positions match TRBD2. The CDR3 spans 15 residues. Losses at the gene ends were 2 bases for V and 7 bases for J; bases not matched to a gene: 7. Germline V gene lookup returns CDR1 SNHLY and CDR2 FYNNEI. Here the CDR3 DNA reads TGTGCCAGCAGTGAATTAGCGGGAGTGATAAATACGCAGTATTTT. This sequence encodes CASSELAGVINTQYF.

The rearrangement uses TRBV7-2 and TRBJ2-1; TRBD2 matches 10 bases. Germline-derived CDR1 and CDR2 are SGHTA and FQGNSA. Losses at the gene ends were 5 bases for V and 2 bases for J; bases not matched to a gene: 6. This CDR3 has 16 residues. Here the CDR3 DNA reads TGTGCCAGCAGCCCAAGTAGCGGGGGGACCTACAATGAGCAGTTCTTC. Its translation is CASSPSSGGTYNEQFF.

This clone occurred once. The rearrangement uses TRBV7-2 and TRBJ2-2; D might be TRBD1 or TRBD2, each matching 5 bases. CDR3 length: 17 amino acids. Germline-derived CDR1 and CDR2 are SGHTA and FQGNSA. With 6 bases removed from V and 6 bases from J, the gap between germline ends came to 23 bases. CDR3 nucleotide sequence: TGTGCCAGCAGTCCGCGCCCGGGACCCAAGGGGCCCGGGGAGCTGTTTTTT. It codes for CASSPRPGPKGPGELFF.

V gene TRBV2 combines with J gene TRBJ1-1, with 7 bases aligning to TRBD1. Trimming took 4 bases from V and 5 from J; bases not matched to a gene: 7. This CDR3 has 14 amino acids. Germline V gene sequence: CDR1 SNHLY, CDR2 FYNNEI. In DNA, the CDR3 is TGTGCCAGCAGTGCGGGACAGAGTAGGACTGAAGCTTTCTTT. This gives the protein CASSAGQSRTEAFF.

The J gene is TRBJ2-7, the V gene TRBV6-5, with TRBD1 as a possible D gene (5 bases). This CDR3 region has 13 residues. V was cut by 6 bases and J by 4 bases, with 13 bases left in between. Germline V gene sequence: CDR1 MNHEY, CDR2 SVGAGI. Here the CDR3 reads CASRQGVPYEQYF. The CDR3 nucleotides read TGTGCCAGCAGGCAAGGGGTTCCTTACGAGCAGTACTTC.

The V gene is TRBV3-1 (or the pseudogene TRBV3-2), the J gene TRBJ1-1, with 12 bases identical to TRBD1. The CDR3 has 17 residues. The V segment lost 1 base and the J segment 3 bases; nucleotides outside the gene matches: 6. Germline CDR1 reads LGHDT; CDR2 reads YNNKEL (reference sequence). The CDR3 spells CASSQGDRGLWDTEAFF. In nucleotides, the CDR3 is TGTGCCAGCAGCCAAGGGGACAGGGGGCTTTGGGACACTGAAGCTTTCTTT.

The chain links TRBV18 to TRBJ2-5; 7 bases line up with TRBD2. After removal of 4 bases from V and 4 bases from J, the junction contained 3 bases not matched to a gene. Per germline, CDR1 KGHSH and CDR2 LQKENI. The CDR3 runs 13 residues. CDR3 DNA: TGTGCCAGCTCACGTTCGGGGGGAGAGACCCAGTACTTC. It specifies CASSRSGGETQYF.

Only one count was recorded for this clone. V and J are TRBV7-2 and TRBJ1-2, with 9 bases aligning to TRBD1. Losses at the gene ends were 5 bases for V and 3 bases for J; bases not matched to a gene: 7. This CDR3 comprises 15 residues. Germline loops: CDR1 SGHTA, CDR2 FQGNSA. In DNA form, the CDR3 reads TGTGCCAGCAGCCTAACAGGGGGCACCTACTATGGCTACACCTTC. It is translated as CASSLTGGTYYGYTF.

The chain has TRBV10-3 and TRBJ2-2; 8 bases align to TRBD2. This CDR3 has 16 residues. Unmatched junction bases numbered 4, after V lost 0 bases and J lost 4 bases. Germline values: CDR1 ENHRY, CDR2 SYGVKD. CDR3 residues: CAISESAGGGTGELFF. CDR3 DNA sequence: TGTGCCATCAGTGAGTCGGCGGGGGGAGGCACCGGGGAGCTGTTTTTT.

The V call is TRBV14, the J call TRBJ1-2; no definite D call. Deletions cut 1 base from V and 6 bases from J, with 15 bases between. The CDR3 covers 15 residues. In germline, CDR1 is SGHDN, CDR2 FVKESK. CDR3 sequence reads: CASSQVGPTVNGYTF. DNA of the CDR3: TGTGCCAGCAGCCAAGTTGGGCCTACCGTGAATGGCTACACCTTC.